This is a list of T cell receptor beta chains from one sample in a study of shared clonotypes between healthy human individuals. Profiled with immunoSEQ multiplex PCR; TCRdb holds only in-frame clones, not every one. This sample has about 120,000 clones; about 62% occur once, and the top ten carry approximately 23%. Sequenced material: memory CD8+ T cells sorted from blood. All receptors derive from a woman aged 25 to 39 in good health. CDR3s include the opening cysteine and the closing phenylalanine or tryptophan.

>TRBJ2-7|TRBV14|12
CASSPANYEQYF
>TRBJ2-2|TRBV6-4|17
CASSALAGGPGTGELFF
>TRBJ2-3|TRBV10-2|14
CASNHGGWSDTQYF
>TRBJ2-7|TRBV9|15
CASSVASGETYEQYF
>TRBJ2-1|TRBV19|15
CASSSLDRSYNEQFF
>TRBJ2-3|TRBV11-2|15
CASSLSVGGADTQYF
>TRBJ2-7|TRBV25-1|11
CASSLGHEQYF
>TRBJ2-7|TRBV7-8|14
CASSLAGNPYEQYF
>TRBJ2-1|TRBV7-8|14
CASSLGNGYNEQFF
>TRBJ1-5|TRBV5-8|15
CASSRTEPSNQPQHF
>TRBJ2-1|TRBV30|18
CAWSVRYLGQGIHNEQFF
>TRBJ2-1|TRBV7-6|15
CASSLSGISYNEQFF
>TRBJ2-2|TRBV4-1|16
CASSPRGSANTGELFF
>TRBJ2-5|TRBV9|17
CASSVALGGGLQETQYF
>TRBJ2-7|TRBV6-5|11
CASLAGGEQYF
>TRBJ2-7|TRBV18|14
CASSPEYGGYEQYF
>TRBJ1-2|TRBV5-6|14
CASSFWQGNYGYTF
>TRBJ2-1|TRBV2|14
CASSEEGDGDEQFF
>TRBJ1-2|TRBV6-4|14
CASSDSFRNYGYTF
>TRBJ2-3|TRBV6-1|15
CASSEVGGGLDTQYF
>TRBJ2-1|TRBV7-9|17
CASSLDWAGAPYNEQFF
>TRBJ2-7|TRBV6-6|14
CASTPLAGVYEQYF
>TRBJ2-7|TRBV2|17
CASSEVGRGRLAYEQYF
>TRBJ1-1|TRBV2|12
CASGTGKTEAFF
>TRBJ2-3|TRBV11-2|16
CASSHSGGSGRDTQYF
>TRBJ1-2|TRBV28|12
CASSFRNYGYTF
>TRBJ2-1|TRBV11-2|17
CASSLSRLGLTLWEQFF